This is a list of T cell receptor beta chains from one sample in a study of blood T cell repertoires in COVID-19. Clones were read by immunoSEQ multiplex PCR, and TCRdb kept only the in-frame ones, dropping some. In the table there are fewer than 250,000 clones, roughly 80% of which are singletons. Sequences were obtained from peripheral blood. These receptors were taken from a woman between 70 and 85 years old with acute or convalescent COVID-19. Each CDR3 is given with its conserved first and last residue. The order of the fields is J gene, clone size, D gene, V gene, CDR3 DNA, CDR3 protein. The D gene is left open where the match is weak. Size is stated for part of the rows, as once, few or many counts, or as a class when the clone is expanded.

>TRBJ1-4|NA|TRBD1|TRBV3-1/TRBV3-2
TGTGCCAGCAGCCAAAAGGACAGGGGACTACGCGATGAAAAACTGTTTTTT
CASSQKDRGLRDEKLFF
>TRBJ2-2|NA|NA|TRBV28
TGTGCCAGCAGTTCCCCTTACACCGGGGAGCTGTTTTTT
CASSSPYTGELFF
>TRBJ1-2|NA|NA|TRBV28
TGTGCCAGCAGTCCCGGACACCTCCCTTGGGGCTACACCTTC
CASSPGHLPWGYTF
>TRBJ1-1|NA|TRBD1|TRBV5-1
TGCGCCAGCAGCTTGACAGGGGGGGACACTGAAGCTTTCTTT
CASSLTGGDTEAFF
>TRBJ2-3|NA|TRBD2|TRBV3-1/TRBV3-2
TGTGCCAGCAGCCAAGATCGTAGCGGGGGGGCCGGTACGCAGTATTTT
CASSQDRSGGAGTQYF
>TRBJ1-1|NA|NA|TRBV15
TGTGCCACCAGCAGAGGACAGACAATGAACACTGAAGCTTTCTTT
CATSRGQTMNTEAFF
>TRBJ2-7|NA|TRBD1|TRBV2
TGTGCCAGCACGCGGGACAGGTACTCCTACGAGCAGTACTTC
CASTRDRYSYEQYF
>TRBJ2-5|NA|NA|TRBV5-1
TGCGCCAGCAGCCCCCCCCAGGGCTTGGAGGAGACCCAGTACTTC
CASSPPQGLEETQYF
>TRBJ2-1|NA|NA|TRBV5-1
TGCGCCAGCAGCTTCACAGGGAACTCCTACAATGAGCAGTTCTTC
CASSFTGNSYNEQFF
>TRBJ1-2|NA|NA|TRBV7-2
TGTGCCAGCAGCTTAACCGTAGACAGCTATGGCTACACCTTC
CASSLTVDSYGYTF
>TRBJ1-2|NA|NA|TRBV2
TGTGCCAGCAGTGTGGACATATCTAACTATGGCTACACCTTC
CASSVDISNYGYTF
>TRBJ1-5|once|TRBD1|TRBV5-8
TGTGCCAGCAGAAAACAGGGGACTCAGCCCCAGCATTTT
CASRKQGTQPQHF
>TRBJ1-5|NA|TRBD1|TRBV30
TGTGCCTGGAGTGGTCAGACAGGGGGCAATCAGCCCCAGCATTTT
CAWSGQTGGNQPQHF
>TRBJ2-3|NA|TRBD2|TRBV5-1
TGCGCCAGCAGCTGGGGACTAGTATCAGATACGCAGTATTTT
CASSWGLVSDTQYF
>TRBJ2-7|NA|NA|TRBV29-1
TGCAGCGCTAGGGGATACGAGCAGTACTTC
CSARGYEQYF
>TRBJ2-6|NA|NA|TRBV5-8
TGTGCCAGCAGCGGAGGACCGATGGCCAACGTCCTGACTTTC
CASSGGPMANVLTF
>TRBJ2-3|NA|NA|TRBV9
TGTGCCAGCAGCGTAGAAGCGGCTAGCACAGATACGCAGTATTTT
CASSVEAASTDTQYF
>TRBJ1-1|NA|NA|TRBV2
TGTGCCAGCAGCCTGACAGTGAACACTGAAGCTTTCTTT
CASSLTVNTEAFF
>TRBJ2-7|few|TRBD1|TRBV28
TGTGCCAGCAGTCTGACGACAGGGAGGCAGTACTTC
CASSLTTGRQYF
>TRBJ1-1|NA|NA|TRBV5-5
TGTGCCAGCAGCTTTTGGCAGGAGGGCACTGAAGCTTTCTTT
CASSFWQEGTEAFF
>TRBJ1-6|NA|TRBD1|TRBV6-5
TGTGCCAGCAGTTACTCAGCAGGGGGGCCTGGATCACCCCTCCACTTT
CASSYSAGGPGSPLHF
>TRBJ1-2|NA|TRBD1|TRBV20-1
TGCAGTGCCGGACAGGGGTATGGCTACACCTTC
CSAGQGYGYTF
>TRBJ1-4|NA|TRBD1|TRBV4-2
TGTGCCAGCAGCCGAAAAAGACAGGGGGCAACTAATGAAAAACTGTTTTTT
CASSRKRQGATNEKLFF
>TRBJ1-1|NA|NA|TRBV6-6
TGTGCCAGCAGTTACAAACACACGAACACTGAAGCTTTCTTT
CASSYKHTNTEAFF
>TRBJ1-4|NA|NA|TRBV18
TGTGCCAGCTCTAAACAAGCCCGACAGACAACTAATGAAAAACTGTTTTTT
CASSKQARQTTNEKLFF
>TRBJ2-2|NA|NA|TRBV12-3/TRBV12-4
TGTGCCAGCGCAGGGATCGACACCGGGGAGCTGTTTTTT
CASAGIDTGELFF
>TRBJ1-1|NA|TRBD1|TRBV27
TGTGCCAGCAGTTCAGTAAGGACAGGAGATTTTGCTTTCTTT
CASSSVRTGDFAFF
>TRBJ2-7|NA|NA|TRBV7-2
TGTGCCAGCAGCTTAAGGGAGCCCAGCTCCTACGAGCAGTACTTC
CASSLREPSSYEQYF
>TRBJ1-5|NA|NA|TRBV7-8
TGTGCCAGCAGCTTAGAGCTGCGGTATCGCAATCAGCCCCAGCATTTT
CASSLELRYRNQPQHF
>TRBJ1-1|NA|NA|TRBV11-2
TGTGCCACCAAATTCAGGGGTGCGGAGAGCACTGAAGCTTTCTTT
CATKFRGAESTEAFF
>TRBJ1-6|NA|NA|TRBV4-2
TGTGCCAGCAGCCCCGGACAGACCTATAATTCACCCCTCCACTTT
CASSPGQTYNSPLHF
>TRBJ1-2|NA|NA|TRBV14
TGTGCCAGCAGCCTCGCCCTCGGTTCACTTAGTGGCTACACCTTC
CASSLALGSLSGYTF
>TRBJ1-2|NA|NA|TRBV11-2
TGTGCCAGCAGCTTTTCAGGGGACTATGGCTACACCTTC
CASSFSGDYGYTF
>TRBJ2-7|NA|NA|TRBV7-9
TGTGCCAGCAGTCGGGACTGGGGCTACGAGCAGTACTTC
CASSRDWGYEQYF
>TRBJ1-5|once|TRBD1|TRBV10-2
TGCGCCAGCAGGGGACAGGGGTTCGGGCAGCCCCAGCATTTT
CASRGQGFGQPQHF
>TRBJ2-7|NA|NA|TRBV7-6
TGTGCCAGCAGCTTAGAAGACAGGTACGCCTACGAGCAGTACTTC
CASSLEDRYAYEQYF
>TRBJ1-1|NA|NA|TRBV7-9
TGTGCCAGCAGCCAGGTGGCCTATACTGAAGCTTTCTTT
CASSQVAYTEAFF
>TRBJ1-6|many|TRBD1|TRBV7-2
TGTGCCAGCAGCTTATCCGGACAGGGATATAATTCACCCCTCCACTTT
CASSLSGQGYNSPLHF
>TRBJ2-5|NA|NA|TRBV15
TGTGCCACCAGCAGAGATACTAGAGAGACCCAGTACTTC
CATSRDTRETQYF
>TRBJ2-7|NA|NA|TRBV30
TGTGCCTACACGGAGGGCAACAGTCCCGGCGAGCAGTACTTC
CAYTEGNSPGEQYF
>TRBJ2-3|NA|TRBD1|TRBV5-1
TGCGCCAGCAGCCCGGGACAGGGGGCGCAGACAACAGATACGCAGTATTTT
CASSPGQGAQTTDTQYF
>TRBJ1-6|NA|NA|TRBV3-1/TRBV3-2
TGTGCCAGCAGCCACCGAGGGCCCGGGGATTCACCCCTCCACTTT
CASSHRGPGDSPLHF
>TRBJ1-2|few|NA|TRBV12-3/TRBV12-4
TGTGCCAGCAGTTTATCGGGAGTCTATGGCTACACCTTC
CASSLSGVYGYTF
>TRBJ1-5|NA|TRBD1|TRBV6-5
TGTGCCAGCCTTTGGGGACAGGGAGGGAATCAGCCCCAGCATTTT
CASLWGQGGNQPQHF
>TRBJ2-3|NA|NA|TRBV5-1
TGCGCCAGCAGCATCCGGGACACCTCTAGCACAGATACGCAGTATTTT
CASSIRDTSSTDTQYF
>TRBJ2-7|NA|TRBD1|TRBV5-1
TGCGCCAGCAGCCCGACAGGGGGTGGCTACGAGCAGTACTTC
CASSPTGGGYEQYF
>TRBJ1-5|NA|NA|TRBV7-6
TGTGCCAGCAGCTTAGATGCGGGCCCAAGGAATCAGCCCCAGCATTTT
CASSLDAGPRNQPQHF
>TRBJ2-7|NA|NA|TRBV7-2
TGTGCCAGCAGCGCTGGGGCAGGGATCATTTACGAGCAGTACTTC
CASSAGAGIIYEQYF
>TRBJ2-3|NA|TRBD2|TRBV5-1
TGCGCCACAGGAGCGGGGGCGAGCACAGATACGCAGTATTTT
CATGAGASTDTQYF
>TRBJ1-5|NA|TRBD1|TRBV19
TGTGCCAGTAGGACAGGGGGAAGGAGCAATCAGCCCCAGCATTTT
CASRTGGRSNQPQHF
>TRBJ2-6|once|NA|TRBV6-6
TGTGCCAGCAGTTTACAGCCCTCTGGGGCCAACGTCCTGACTTTC
CASSLQPSGANVLTF
>TRBJ2-1|NA|TRBD2|TRBV5-4
TGTGCCAGCAGTCCTGGACTAGCGGGGGGGAATCCCCATGAGCAGTTCTTC
CASSPGLAGGNPHEQFF
>TRBJ1-2|NA|NA|TRBV4-2
TGTGCCAGCAGCCAAGGGGCAAGTAACTATGGCTACACCTTC
CASSQGASNYGYTF
>TRBJ1-6|once|NA|TRBV5-1
TGCGCCAGCAGCTTGAGGACAGACTATAATTCACCCCTCCACTTT
CASSLRTDYNSPLHF
>TRBJ2-7|few|TRBD1|TRBV11-2
TGTGCCAGCAGCACCATACAGGGGGCCCCCTCCTACGAGCAGTACTTC
CASSTIQGAPSYEQYF